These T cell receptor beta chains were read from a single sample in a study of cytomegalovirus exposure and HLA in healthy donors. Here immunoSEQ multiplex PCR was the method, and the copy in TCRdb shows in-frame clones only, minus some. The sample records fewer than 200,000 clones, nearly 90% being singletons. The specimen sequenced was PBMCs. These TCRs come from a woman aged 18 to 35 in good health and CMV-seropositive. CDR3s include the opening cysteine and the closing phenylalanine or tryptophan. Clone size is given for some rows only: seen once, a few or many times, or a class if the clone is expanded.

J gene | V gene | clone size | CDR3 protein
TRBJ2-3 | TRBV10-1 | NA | CASSEGGLPDTQYF
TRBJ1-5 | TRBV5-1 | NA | CASSPQGEGNQPQHF
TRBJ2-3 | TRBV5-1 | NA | CASSLSSGSGTDTQYF
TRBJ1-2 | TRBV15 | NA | CATSPSDSGYGYTF
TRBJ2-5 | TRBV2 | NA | CASFLFQETQYF
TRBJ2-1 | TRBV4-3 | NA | CASSHGQGGSYNEQFF
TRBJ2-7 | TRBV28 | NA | CASTLGGPYEQYF
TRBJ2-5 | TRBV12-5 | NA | CASGLVPGVGETQYF
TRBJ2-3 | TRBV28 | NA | CASSTPYTDTQYF
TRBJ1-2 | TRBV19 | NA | CASSQTQGWGYTF
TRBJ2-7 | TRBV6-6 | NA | CASSYPGFYEQYF
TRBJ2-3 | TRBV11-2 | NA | CASSLGTEGDLYTQYF
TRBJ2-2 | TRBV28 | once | CASSPTGPGTGELFF
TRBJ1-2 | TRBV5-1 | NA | CASSPGASTNYGYTF
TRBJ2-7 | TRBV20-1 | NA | CSARDRDEQYF
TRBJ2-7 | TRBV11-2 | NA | CASSLDRAGEQYF
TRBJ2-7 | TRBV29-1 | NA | CSAPSTTLYEQYF
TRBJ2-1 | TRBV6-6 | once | CASSLTGTGALNEQFF
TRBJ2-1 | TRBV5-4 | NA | CASSLNLNTNEQFF
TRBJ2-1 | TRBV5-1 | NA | CASSGLAGAYNEQFF
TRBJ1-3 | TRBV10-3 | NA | CAIRDRAQGNTIYF
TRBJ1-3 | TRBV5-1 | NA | CASRGLDGGNTIYF
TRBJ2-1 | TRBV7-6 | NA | CASSLVGARNNEQFF
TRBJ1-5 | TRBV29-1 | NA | CSVETGISNQPQHF
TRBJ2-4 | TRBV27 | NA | CASSSKQGGDIQYF
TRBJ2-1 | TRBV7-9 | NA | CASSSITSDNEQFF
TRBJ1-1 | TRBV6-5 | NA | CASSPVSDSTEAFF
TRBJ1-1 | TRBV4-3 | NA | CASSQQENTEAFF
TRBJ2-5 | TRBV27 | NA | CASSLSAAGWETQYF
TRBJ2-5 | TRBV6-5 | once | CASSYSPVAAETQYF
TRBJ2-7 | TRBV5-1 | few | CASSSTTGGYEQYF
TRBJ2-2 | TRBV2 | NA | CASSHFTGELFF
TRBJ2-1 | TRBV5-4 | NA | CATENEQFF
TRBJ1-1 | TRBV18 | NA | CASSLGQILNTEAFF
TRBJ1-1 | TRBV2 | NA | CASSNGGSNTEAFF
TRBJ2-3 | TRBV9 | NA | CASSVGSGKGTDTQYF
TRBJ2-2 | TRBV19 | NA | CASTRKGGEKAGELFF
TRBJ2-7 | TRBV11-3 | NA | CASSFTGLAYEQYF
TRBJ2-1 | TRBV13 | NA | CASSKTGAALDEQFF
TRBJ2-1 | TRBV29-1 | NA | CSYPLAGKRNEQFF
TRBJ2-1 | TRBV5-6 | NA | CASSPTSGRANEQFF
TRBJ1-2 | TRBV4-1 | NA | CASSQDPGGLSSGYTF
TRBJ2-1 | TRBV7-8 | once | CASSTRRSGSTRTSGSNEQFF
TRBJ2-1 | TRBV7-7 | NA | CASSLPGAGNEQFF
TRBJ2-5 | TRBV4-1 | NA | CASSQGQRVQGETQYF
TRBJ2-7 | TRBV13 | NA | CASSLGGRTSYEQYF
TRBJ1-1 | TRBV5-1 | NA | CASSLGPQKMNTEAFF
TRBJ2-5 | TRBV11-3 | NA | CASSLEGGAPEKTQYF
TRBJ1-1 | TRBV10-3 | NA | CAITRDRLNTEAFF
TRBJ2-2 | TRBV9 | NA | CASSAILGTSGRPGELFF
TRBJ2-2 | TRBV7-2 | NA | CASSSPASSNTGELFF
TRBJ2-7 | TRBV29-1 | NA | CSVLTPRGQVRGEQYF
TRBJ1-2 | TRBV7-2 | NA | CASSPGQGNYGYTF
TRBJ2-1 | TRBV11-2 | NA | CASSLRGQGSYNEQFF